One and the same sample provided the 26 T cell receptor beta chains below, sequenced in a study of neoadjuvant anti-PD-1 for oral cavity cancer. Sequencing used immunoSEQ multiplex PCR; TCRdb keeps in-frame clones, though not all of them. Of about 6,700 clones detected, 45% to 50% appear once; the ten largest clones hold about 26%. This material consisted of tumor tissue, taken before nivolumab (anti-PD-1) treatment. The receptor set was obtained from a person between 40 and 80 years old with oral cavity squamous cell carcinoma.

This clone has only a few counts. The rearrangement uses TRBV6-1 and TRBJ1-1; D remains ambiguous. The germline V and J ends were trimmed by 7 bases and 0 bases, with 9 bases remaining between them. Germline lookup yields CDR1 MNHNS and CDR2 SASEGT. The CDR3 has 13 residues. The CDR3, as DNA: TGTGCCAGCAAGGATTTTATGAACACTGAAGCTTTCTTT. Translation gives CASKDFMNTEAFF.

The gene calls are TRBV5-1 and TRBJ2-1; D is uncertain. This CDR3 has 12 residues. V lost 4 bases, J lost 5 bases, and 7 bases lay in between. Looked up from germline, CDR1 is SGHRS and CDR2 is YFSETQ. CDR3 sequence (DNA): TGCGCCAGCAGCCCTCAGCACAATGAGCAGTTCTTC. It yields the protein CASSPQHNEQFF.

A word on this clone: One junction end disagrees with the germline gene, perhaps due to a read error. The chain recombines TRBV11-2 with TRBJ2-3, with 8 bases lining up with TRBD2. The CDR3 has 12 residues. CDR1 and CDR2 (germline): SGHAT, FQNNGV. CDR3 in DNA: TGTGCCAGCAGCTTAGCCGGGGGGGCTGGGAATTTT. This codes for CASSLAGGAGNF.

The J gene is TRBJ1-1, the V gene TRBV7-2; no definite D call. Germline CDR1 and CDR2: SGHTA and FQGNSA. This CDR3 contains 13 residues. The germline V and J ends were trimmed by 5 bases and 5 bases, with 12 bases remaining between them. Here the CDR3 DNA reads TGTGCCAGCAGCGCCGAGTCGAGGACTGAAGCTTTCTTT. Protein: CASSAESRTEAFF.

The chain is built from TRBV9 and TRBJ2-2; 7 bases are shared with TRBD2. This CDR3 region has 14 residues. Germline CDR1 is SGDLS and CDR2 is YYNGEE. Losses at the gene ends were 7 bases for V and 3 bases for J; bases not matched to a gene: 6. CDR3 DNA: TGTGCCAGCCGGCGGGGGTTCGACACCGGGGAGCTGTTTTTT. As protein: CASRRGFDTGELFF.

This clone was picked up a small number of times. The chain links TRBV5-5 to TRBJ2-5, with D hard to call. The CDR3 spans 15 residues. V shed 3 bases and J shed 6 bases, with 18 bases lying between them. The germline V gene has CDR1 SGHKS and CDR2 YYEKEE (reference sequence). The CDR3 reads CASSSLMFEVQTQYF. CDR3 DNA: TGTGCCAGCAGCTCCCTGATGTTCGAGGTCCAGACCCAGTACTTC.

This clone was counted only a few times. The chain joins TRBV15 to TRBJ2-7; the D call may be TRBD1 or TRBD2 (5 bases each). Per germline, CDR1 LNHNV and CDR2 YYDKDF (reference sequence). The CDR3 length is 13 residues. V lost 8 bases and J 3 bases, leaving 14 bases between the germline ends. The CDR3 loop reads CATAPGRIYEQYF. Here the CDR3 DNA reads TGTGCCACCGCCCCGGGACGGATCTACGAGCAGTACTTC.

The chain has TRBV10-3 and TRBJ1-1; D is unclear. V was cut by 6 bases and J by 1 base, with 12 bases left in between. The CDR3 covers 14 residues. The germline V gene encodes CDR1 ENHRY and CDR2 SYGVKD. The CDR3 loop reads CAIREGWRNTEAFF. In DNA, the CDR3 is TGTGCCATCAGGGAGGGCTGGCGGAACACTGAAGCTTTCTTT.

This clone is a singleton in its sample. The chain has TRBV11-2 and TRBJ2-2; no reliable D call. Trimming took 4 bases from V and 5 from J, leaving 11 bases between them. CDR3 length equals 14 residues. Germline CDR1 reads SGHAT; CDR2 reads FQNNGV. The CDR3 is CASSSSVKTGELFF. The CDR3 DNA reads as TGTGCCAGCAGCTCCAGTGTCAAAACCGGGGAGCTGTTTTTT.

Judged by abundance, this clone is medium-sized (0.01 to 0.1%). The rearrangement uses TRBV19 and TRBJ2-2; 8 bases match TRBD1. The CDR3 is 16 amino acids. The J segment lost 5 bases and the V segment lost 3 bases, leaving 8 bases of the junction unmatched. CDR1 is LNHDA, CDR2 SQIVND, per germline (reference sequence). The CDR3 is CASSILDRGRTGELFF. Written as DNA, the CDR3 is TGTGCCAGTAGTATTCTCGACAGGGGCAGGACCGGGGAGCTGTTTTTT.

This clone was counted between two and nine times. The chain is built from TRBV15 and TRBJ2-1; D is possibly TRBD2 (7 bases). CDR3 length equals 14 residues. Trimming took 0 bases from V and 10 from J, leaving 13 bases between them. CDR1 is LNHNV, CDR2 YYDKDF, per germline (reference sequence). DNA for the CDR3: TGTGCCACCAGCAGAGATGGCGGGGGCCGAGAGCAGTTCTTC. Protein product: CATSRDGGGREQFF. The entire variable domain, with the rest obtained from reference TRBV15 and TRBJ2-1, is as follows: DAMVIQNPRYQVTQFGKPVTLSCSQTLNHNVMYWYQQKSSQAPKLLFHYYDKDFNNEADTPDNFQSRRPNTSFCFLDIRSPGLGDTAMYLCATSRDGGGREQFFGPGTRLTVL.

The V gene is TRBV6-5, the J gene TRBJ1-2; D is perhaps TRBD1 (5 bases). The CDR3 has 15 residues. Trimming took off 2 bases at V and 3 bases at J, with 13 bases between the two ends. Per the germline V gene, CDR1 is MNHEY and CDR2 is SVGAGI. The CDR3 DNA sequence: TGTGCCAGCAGTTACGGGAGGGGAGGGGACTATGGCTACACCTTC. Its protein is CASSYGRGGDYGYTF.

The CDR3 here is CASSLQGVGDNEQFF. CDR3 DNA sequence: TGTGCCAGCAGCTTACAGGGGGTTGGTGACAATGAGCAGTTCTTC. The gene calls are TRBV7-9 and TRBJ2-1; 7 positions agree with TRBD1. Germline trimming cut 2 bases from V and 5 bases from J; bases unmatched to any gene: 6. Germline values: CDR1 SEHNR, CDR2 FQNEAQ (reference sequence). There are 15 residues in the CDR3. The variable domain in full, with the rest retrieved from reference TRBV7-9 and TRBJ2-1, is DTGVSQNPRHKITKRGQNVTFRCDPISEHNRLYWYRQTLGQGPEFLTYFQNEAQLEKSRLLSDRFSAERPKGSFSTLEIQRTEQGDSAMYLCASSLQGVGDNEQFFGPGTRLTVL.

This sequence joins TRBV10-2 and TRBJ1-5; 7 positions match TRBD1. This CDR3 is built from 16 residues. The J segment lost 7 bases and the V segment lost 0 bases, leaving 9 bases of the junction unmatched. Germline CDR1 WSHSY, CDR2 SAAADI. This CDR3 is CASSESSRGSRQPQHF. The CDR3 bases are TGCGCCAGCAGTGAGTCGAGCAGGGGGAGTCGACAGCCCCAGCATTTT.

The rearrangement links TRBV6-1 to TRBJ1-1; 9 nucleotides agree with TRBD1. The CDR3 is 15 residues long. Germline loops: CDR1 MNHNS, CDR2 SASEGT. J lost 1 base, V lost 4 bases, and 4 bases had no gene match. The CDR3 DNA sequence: TGTGCCAGCAGTGCACAGGGGGCCAAGAACACTGAAGCTTTCTTT. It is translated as CASSAQGAKNTEAFF.

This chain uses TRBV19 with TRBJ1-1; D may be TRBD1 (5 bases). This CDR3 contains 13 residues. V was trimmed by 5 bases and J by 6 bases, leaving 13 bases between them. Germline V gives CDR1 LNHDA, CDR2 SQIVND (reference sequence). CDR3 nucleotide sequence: TGTGCCAGTAGTTTTGGCGGGACCCCTGAAGCTTTCTTT. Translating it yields CASSFGGTPEAFF.

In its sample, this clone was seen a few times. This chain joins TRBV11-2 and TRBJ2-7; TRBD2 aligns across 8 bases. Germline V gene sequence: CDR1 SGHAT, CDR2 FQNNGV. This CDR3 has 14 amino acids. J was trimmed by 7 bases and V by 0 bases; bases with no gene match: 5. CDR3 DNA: TGTGCCAGCAGCTTAGACGGGGGGGCGGGAGAGCAGTACTTC. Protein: CASSLDGGAGEQYF.

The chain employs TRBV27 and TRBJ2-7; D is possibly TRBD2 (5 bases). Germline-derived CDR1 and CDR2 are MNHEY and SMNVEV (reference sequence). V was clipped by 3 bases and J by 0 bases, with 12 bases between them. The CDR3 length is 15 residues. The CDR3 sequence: CASSLWARGSYEQYF. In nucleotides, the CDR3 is TGTGCCAGCAGTTTGTGGGCCCGGGGCTCCTACGAGCAGTACTTC.

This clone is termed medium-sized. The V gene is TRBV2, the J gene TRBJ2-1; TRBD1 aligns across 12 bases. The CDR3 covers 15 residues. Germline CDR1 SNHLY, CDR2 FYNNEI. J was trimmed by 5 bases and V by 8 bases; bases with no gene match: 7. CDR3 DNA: TGTGCCAGCCATTCCGGGACAGGGGGCCACAATGAGCAGTTCTTC. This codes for CASHSGTGGHNEQFF.

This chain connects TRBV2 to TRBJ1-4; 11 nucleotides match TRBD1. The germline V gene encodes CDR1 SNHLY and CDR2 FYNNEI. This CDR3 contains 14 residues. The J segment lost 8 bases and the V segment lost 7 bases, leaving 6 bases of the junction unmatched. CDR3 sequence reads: CASNGQGAREKLFF. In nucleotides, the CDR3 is TGTGCCAGCAACGGACAGGGGGCCAGGGAAAAACTGTTTTTT.

CDR3: CASSLGGGQGNTEAFF. CDR3 sequence (DNA): TGCGCCAGCAGCTTGGGTGGGGGACAGGGGAACACTGAAGCTTTCTTT. The chain uses TRBV5-1 and TRBJ1-1, with 9 bases identical to TRBD1. The germline gives CDR1 SGHRS, CDR2 YFSETQ. The CDR3 has 16 residues. The V and J ends lost 0 bases and 1 base, in that order; junction bases with no gene match: 4.

CDR3 nucleotides: TGTGCCAGCAGCCCCCGAACGGGGGAAGAGACCCAGTACTTC. Protein sequence: CASSPRTGEETQYF. V and J are TRBV7-9 and TRBJ2-5; the D gene is possibly TRBD2 (6 bases). The CDR3 totals 14 residues. V was shortened by 5 bases and J by 3 bases, with 13 bases between the two germline ends. CDR1 is SEHNR and CDR2 is FQNEAQ in the germline V gene (reference sequence). The full variable domain, its missing parts supplied by reference TRBV7-9 and TRBJ2-5, is DTGVSQNPRHKITKRGQNVTFRCDPISEHNRLYWYRQTLGQGPEFLTYFQNEAQLEKSRLLSDRFSAERPKGSFSTLEIQRTEQGDSAMYLCASSPRTGEETQYFGPGTRLLVL.

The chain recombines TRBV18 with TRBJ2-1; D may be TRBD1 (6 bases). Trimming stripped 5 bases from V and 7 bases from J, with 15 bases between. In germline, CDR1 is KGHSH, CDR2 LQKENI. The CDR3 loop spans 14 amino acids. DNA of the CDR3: TGTGCCAGCTCAGCCGGACAGCCGGGGAATGAGCAGTTCTTC. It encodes CASSAGQPGNEQFF.

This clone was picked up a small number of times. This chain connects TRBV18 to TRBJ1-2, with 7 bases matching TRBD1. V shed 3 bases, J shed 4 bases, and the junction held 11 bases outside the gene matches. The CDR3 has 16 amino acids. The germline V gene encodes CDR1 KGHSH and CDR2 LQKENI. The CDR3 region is CASSPETGNFRYGYTF. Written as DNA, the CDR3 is TGTGCCAGCTCACCGGAGACAGGGAACTTTCGCTATGGCTACACCTTC. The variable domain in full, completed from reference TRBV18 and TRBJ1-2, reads NAGVMQNPRHLVRRRGQEARLRCSPMKGHSHVYWYRQLPEEGLKFMVYLQKENIIDESGMPKERFSAEFPKEGPSILRIQQVVRGDSAAYFCASSPETGNFRYGYTFGSGTRLTVV.

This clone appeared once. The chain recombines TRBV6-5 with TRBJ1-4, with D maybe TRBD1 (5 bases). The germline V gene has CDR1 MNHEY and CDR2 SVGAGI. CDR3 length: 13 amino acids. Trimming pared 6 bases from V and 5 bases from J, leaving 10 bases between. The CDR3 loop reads CASRGTQNEKLFF. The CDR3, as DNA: TGTGCCAGCAGAGGGACTCAAAATGAAAAACTGTTTTTT.

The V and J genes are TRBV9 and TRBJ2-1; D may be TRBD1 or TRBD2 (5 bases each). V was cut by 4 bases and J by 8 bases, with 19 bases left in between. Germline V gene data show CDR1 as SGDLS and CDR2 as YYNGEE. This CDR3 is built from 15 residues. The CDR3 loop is CASSSPRGLAHEQFF. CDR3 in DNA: TGTGCCAGCAGCTCTCCGAGGGGTCTGGCGCATGAGCAGTTCTTC. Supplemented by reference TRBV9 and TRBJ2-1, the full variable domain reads DSGVTQTPKHLITATGQRVTLRCSPRSGDLSVYWYQQSLDQGLQFLIQYYNGEERAKGNILERFSAQQFPDLHSELNLSSLELGDSALYFCASSSPRGLAHEQFFGPGTRLTVL.